The rows below give T cell receptor beta chains drawn from one sample of a study of response to subunit inactivated influenza vaccine. TCRdb itself ran the RT-PCR reads through MiXCR, one entry per CDR3 protein. This table holds about 800,000 distinct CDR3 sequences, roughly 20% found once. Sequencing was performed on PBMCs from blood, taken around 5 days after vaccination. These receptors originate from a man aged 50-60 years who received an inactivated influenza vaccine. Both conserved end residues are part of each CDR3. The order of the fields is D gene, J gene, CDR3 length, clone size, V gene, CDR3 protein, CDR3 DNA. D genes are given only for firm matches. Clone sizes are given selectively: once, few, many, or a class where the clone is expanded.

NA | TRBJ1-5 | 13 | few | TRBV7-8 | CASSFGREQPQHF | TGTGCCAGCAGCTTTGGCAGAGAACAGCCCCAGCATTTT
NA | TRBJ2-7 | 12 | NA | TRBV30 | CAWSGPAYEQYF | TGTGCCTGGAGTGGCCCAGCCTACGAGCAGTACTTC
TRBD1 | TRBJ1-1 | 12 | many | TRBV7-9 | CASSYGTAEAFF | TGTGCCAGCAGCTACGGGACAGCTGAAGCTTTCTTT
TRBD1 | TRBJ2-7 | 15 | many | TRBV10-2 | CASSVDRDSSYEQYF | TGCGCCAGCAGCGTGGACAGGGACAGCTCCTACGAGCAGTACTTC
NA | TRBJ2-1 | 13 | few | TRBV7-2 | CASSFHSTHEQFF | TGTGCCAGCAGCTTCCACAGTACCCATGAGCAGTTCTTC
NA | TRBJ2-6 | 17 | NA | TRBV12-3/TRBV12-4 | CASSQPEWVSGANVLTF | TGTGCCAGCAGTCAGCCTGAGTGGGTCTCTGGGGCCAACGTCCTGACTTTC
NA | TRBJ2-7 | 16 | NA | TRBV7-2 | CASTLNGARVSYEQYF | TGTGCCAGCACCCTAAATGGGGCTAGGGTCTCCTACGAGCAGTACTTC
NA | TRBJ1-2 | 17 | NA | TRBV10-1 | CASSPVVSQTANYGYTF | TGCGCCAGCAGTCCCGTTGTCAGTCAGACCGCCAACTATGGCTACACCTTC
NA | TRBJ1-5 | 15 | few | TRBV11-2 | CASSPTDSGNQPQHF | TGTGCCAGCAGCCCTACGGACAGCGGGAATCAGCCCCAGCATTTT
TRBD1 | TRBJ2-5 | 14 | NA | TRBV12-3/TRBV12-4 | CASRDPGQGETQYF | TGTGCCAGCAGGGATCCCGGACAGGGGGAGACCCAGTACTTC